These 27 T cell receptor beta chains were sequenced from one sample in a study of neoadjuvant anti-PD-1 for oral cavity cancer. TCRdb's table, derived via immunoSEQ multiplex PCR, lists solely in-frame clones and lacks some. Among just over 65,000 clones listed, 85% were seen once. Time point in this sample: after neoadjuvant nivolumab, at surgical resection. The specimen comprised PBMCs, sampled after nivolumab (anti-PD-1) treatment. The receptors derive from a person aged 35-79 years with oral cavity squamous cell carcinoma.

The chain has TRBV30 and TRBJ2-7; TRBD1 agrees at 12 bases. The germline CDR1 and CDR2 sequences are GTSNPN and SVGIG (reference sequence). The V and J ends lost 6 bases and 8 bases, in that order; junction bases with no gene match: 8. The CDR3 contains 13 residues. In nucleotides, the CDR3 is TGTGCCTGCCCGGGACAGGGGGCTCTCAAGCAGTACTTC. Protein sequence: CACPGQGALKQYF.

There are a few counts of this clone. The chain joins TRBV30 to TRBJ1-1; TRBD1 is a possible D gene (6 bases). From germline, CDR1 is GTSNPN and CDR2 SVGIG (reference sequence). V lost 3 bases, J lost 5 bases, and 13 bases lay in between. The length of the CDR3 is 13 residues. CDR3 nucleotides: TGTGCCTGGAGGTGGACAGTCGGGACTGAAGCTTTCTTT. Its translation is CAWRWTVGTEAFF.

This chain links TRBV5-4 with TRBJ2-3, with TRBD2 matching over 7 bases. CDR1 is SGHNT, CDR2 YYREEE, per germline (reference sequence). V shed 4 bases, J shed 2 bases, and the junction held 10 bases outside the gene matches. This CDR3 is built from 16 residues. CDR3 bases: TGTGCCAGCAGCATCGATCCTAGCGGCCTCACAGATACGCAGTATTTT. Amino acids: CASSIDPSGLTDTQYF.

The CDR3 loop is CAWSASGGQTQYF. CDR3 bases: TGTGCCTGGAGTGCGTCAGGGGGGCAGACCCAGTACTTC. This chain joins TRBV30 and TRBJ2-5; D may be TRBD1 (7 bases). The germline V and J ends were trimmed by 1 base and 6 bases, with 12 bases remaining between them. Looked up from germline, CDR1 is GTSNPN and CDR2 is SVGIG (reference sequence). CDR3 length equals 13 residues.

The chain links TRBV7-9 to TRBJ2-5, with 7 bases identical to TRBD1. The CDR3 spans 15 residues. Germline V gene sequence: CDR1 SEHNR, CDR2 FQNEAQ (reference sequence). V trimming: 2 bases; J trimming: 0 bases; junction bases outside the gene matches: 3. CDR3 nucleotide sequence: TGTGCCAGCAGCTTATCGACAGGGTACCAAGAGACCCAGTACTTC. Encoded protein: CASSLSTGYQETQYF.

This chain connects TRBV19 to TRBJ1-2; no definite D call. The CDR3 consists of 12 residues. The germline CDR1 and CDR2 sequences are LNHDA and SQIVND (reference sequence). V was clipped by 7 bases and J by 4 bases, with 10 bases between them. CDR3 in DNA: TGTGCCAGTAACCCAGGAAGCTATGGCTACACCTTC. It yields the protein CASNPGSYGYTF.

The chain couples TRBV14 to TRBJ2-7; D possibly corresponds to TRBD2 (5 bases). This CDR3 comprises 12 residues. Trimming removed 2 bases from V and 3 bases from J, with 5 bases in between. The germline CDR1 and CDR2 sequences are SGHDN and FVKESK. Here the CDR3 DNA reads TGTGCCAGCAGCCAAAGCGGCTACGAGCAGTACTTC. Encoded protein: CASSQSGYEQYF.

The V gene is TRBV10-2, the J gene TRBJ1-4; TRBD1 agrees at 9 bases. The CDR3 has 14 amino acids. CDR1 is WSHSY and CDR2 is SAAADI in the germline V gene. V lost 0 bases, J lost 13 bases, and 6 bases stayed unmatched. CDR3 in DNA: TGCGCCAGCAGTGAGTCCAGGACAGGGGAGGGACTGTTTTTT. Protein sequence: CASSESRTGEGLFF.

This rearrangement joins TRBV30 to TRBJ2-2; 9 bases agree with TRBD2. Losses at the gene ends were 4 bases for V and 2 bases for J; bases not matched to a gene: 5. CDR1 is GTSNPN and CDR2 is SVGIG in the germline V gene (reference sequence). The CDR3 contains 15 residues. The CDR3 loop reads CAWTMGLANTGELFF. In DNA form, the CDR3 reads TGTGCCTGGACCATGGGACTAGCTAACACCGGGGAGCTGTTTTTT. Full variable domain (rest looked up from reference TRBV30 and TRBJ2-2): SQTIHQWPATLVQPVGSPLSLECTVEGTSNPNLYWYRQAAGRGLQLLFYSVGIGQISSEVPQNLSASRPQDRQFILSSKKLLLSDSGFYLCAWTMGLANTGELFFGEGSRLTVL.

The chain joins TRBV7-3 to TRBJ2-2, with a tentative D call TRBD1 (6 bases). The CDR3 runs 20 residues. V lost 5 bases and J 2 bases, leaving 27 bases between the germline ends. Germline V gene data show CDR1 as SGHTA and CDR2 as FQGTGA. The CDR3 nucleotides read TGTGCCAGCAGCCAAATACCCGTCGGATGGACAGCTCCTAACACCGGGGAGCTGTTTTTT. This codes for CASSQIPVGWTAPNTGELFF.

The V call is TRBV6-1, the J call TRBJ2-6, with D perhaps given as TRBD1 or TRBD2 (5 bases each). The V gene lost 11 bases and the J gene lost 2 bases, with 10 bases spanning the gap. Germline V gene sequence: CDR1 MNHNS, CDR2 SASEGT. The CDR3 covers 13 residues. The CDR3 is CALEGTGANVLTF. DNA for the CDR3: TGTGCCCTCGAGGGGACTGGGGCCAACGTCCTGACTTTC.

The chain employs TRBV9 and TRBJ1-4, with D possibly TRBD1 on 6 matching bases. The CDR3 length is 15 residues. Trimming took off 0 bases at V and 7 bases at J, with 13 bases between the two ends. Germline lookup yields CDR1 SGDLS and CDR2 YYNGEE. CDR3 nucleotides: TGTGCCAGCAGCGTAGAAGGGGGTTCAACTGAAAAACTGTTTTTT. It specifies CASSVEGGSTEKLFF.

The chain couples TRBV19 to TRBJ1-2; perhaps TRBD1 as D (5 bases). The CDR3 contains 12 residues. Germline CDR1 is LNHDA and CDR2 is SQIVND (reference sequence). With 3 bases removed from V and 8 bases from J, the gap between germline ends came to 10 bases. CDR3 loop: CASSIAGQGYTF. In DNA, the CDR3 is TGTGCCAGTAGTATTGCAGGGCAGGGCTACACCTTC. The full variable domain, in which reference TRBV19 and TRBJ1-2 provide the parts outside the CDR3, is DGGITQSPKYLFRKEGQNVTLSCEQNLNHDAMYWYRQDPGQGLRLIYYSQIVNDFQKGDIAEGYSVSREKKESFPLTVTSAQKNPTAFYLCASSIAGQGYTFGSGTRLTVV.

This rearrangement joins TRBV28 to TRBJ1-5; D not certain. The CDR3 length is 14 residues. Looked up from germline, CDR1 is MDHEN and CDR2 is SYDVKM. V lost 5 bases and J lost 0, with 8 bases in between. CDR3: CASSNVVSNQPQHF. CDR3 bases: TGTGCCAGCAGTAATGTGGTTAGCAATCAGCCCCAGCATTTT. Based on the CDR3 plus reference TRBV28 and TRBJ1-5, the full variable domain is DVKVTQSSRYLVKRTGEKVFLECVQDMDHENMFWYRQDPGLGLRLIYFSYDVKMKEKGDIPEGYSVSREKKERFSLILESASTNQTSMYLCASSNVVSNQPQHFGDGTRLSIL.

The genes are TRBV10-3 and TRBJ2-5, with a possible D match to TRBD1 (7 bases). This CDR3 comprises 14 residues. The germline V gene has CDR1 ENHRY and CDR2 SYGVKD. V lost 5 bases and J lost 5, with 15 bases in between. The CDR3 protein is CAISLGRGRETQYF. DNA for the CDR3: TGTGCCATCAGTCTGGGCAGGGGGAGGGAGACCCAGTACTTC.

The rearrangement joins TRBV6-5 to TRBJ2-5; D not certain. TRBJ2-7 matches the DNA end more closely, so the J call is doubtful. This CDR3 is 12 amino acids long. CDR1 is MNHEY, CDR2 SVGAGI, per germline. The CDR3: CASSSNLYEQYF. CDR3 DNA: TGTGCCAGCAGCTCGAATCTCTACGAGCAGTACTTC.

The chain is built from TRBV9 and TRBJ2-3; TRBD1 agrees at 9 bases. The CDR3 has 18 residues. The J segment lost 0 bases and the V segment lost 0 bases, leaving 8 bases of the junction unmatched. Germline V gene lookup returns CDR1 SGDLS and CDR2 YYNGEE. The CDR3 loop reads CASSVAPTGGASTDTQYF. In DNA, the CDR3 is TGTGCCAGCAGCGTAGCCCCTACAGGGGGCGCAAGCACAGATACGCAGTATTTT.

This chain uses TRBV7-6 with TRBJ2-7, with D unclear. Trimming cost V 5 bases and J 2 bases, with 10 bases left between them. Germline assignment: CDR1 SGHVS and CDR2 FNYEAQ. The length of the CDR3 is 13 residues. The CDR3: CASSPPLTYEQYF. In DNA, the CDR3 is TGTGCCAGCAGCCCACCTCTAACCTACGAGCAGTACTTC.

The rearrangement uses TRBV19 and TRBJ1-5; the D gene is possibly TRBD1 (5 bases). Trimming left V 5 bases short and J 7 bases short, with 15 bases between. The CDR3 runs 14 residues. CDR1 is LNHDA and CDR2 is SQIVND in the germline V gene (reference sequence). The CDR3 DNA sequence: TGTGCCAGTAGTTCGGGGGAGAGAAGGCAGCCCCAGCATTTT. Protein: CASSSGERRQPQHF.

The chain employs TRBV2 and TRBJ2-7, with 11 positions matching TRBD2. V was clipped by 6 bases and J by 7 bases; unmatched bases: 11. The CDR3 has 15 amino acids. CDR1 is SNHLY and CDR2 is FYNNEI in the germline V gene. CDR3 in DNA: TGTGCCAGCAGGGTCGAACTAGCGGGAGTGGAAGAGCAGTACTTC. Protein sequence: CASRVELAGVEEQYF.

V usage is TRBV11-2 and J usage is TRBJ2-7, with D uncertain. Germline V gene data show CDR1 as SGHAT and CDR2 as FQNNGV. This CDR3 region has 14 residues. Trimming removed 0 bases from V and 0 bases from J, with 6 bases in between. The CDR3 protein is CASSLEVASYEQYF. The DNA for the CDR3 is TGTGCCAGCAGCTTAGAGGTTGCCTCCTACGAGCAGTACTTC.

The V and J genes are TRBV5-4 and TRBJ1-2, with TRBD1 matching over 7 bases. Trimming removed 7 bases from V and 2 bases from J; junction bases left unmatched: 11. Per the germline V gene, CDR1 is SGHNT and CDR2 is YYREEE (reference sequence). This CDR3 is 15 amino acids long. CDR3 bases: TGTGCCAGCTCCCGCGGGACAGCTGCCAACTATGGCTACACCTTC. Amino acids: CASSRGTAANYGYTF.

The chain couples TRBV27 to TRBJ1-2, with 8 bases fitting TRBD1. The V segment lost 6 bases and the J segment 2 bases; nucleotides outside the gene matches: 5. In germline, CDR1 is MNHEY, CDR2 SMNVEV (reference sequence). This CDR3 region has 14 residues. The CDR3 protein is CASRSTGANYGYTF. CDR3 sequence (DNA): TGTGCCAGCAGGTCGACAGGGGCCAACTATGGCTACACCTTC.

This clone has a single count. This chain connects TRBV5-8 to TRBJ2-1; weak D call: TRBD1 (6 bases). V was cut by 2 bases and J by 8 bases, with 11 bases left in between. The CDR3 is made up of 13 amino acids. CDR1 SGHTS and CDR2 YDEGEE come from the germline V gene. The CDR3 spells CASSFQGTDEQFF. Written as DNA, the CDR3 is TGTGCCAGCAGCTTCCAGGGGACGGATGAGCAGTTCTTC. The full variable domain, completed using reference TRBV5-8 and TRBJ2-1, is EAGVTQSPTHLIKTRGQQATLRCSPISGHTSVYWYQQALGLGLQFLLWYDEGEERNRGNFPPRFSGRQFPNYSSELNVNALELEDSALYLCASSFQGTDEQFFGPGTRLTVL.

A note on this clone: The sample carries other DNA sequences with the same CDR3. V usage is TRBV6-1 and J usage is TRBJ2-7; TRBD1 matches at 8 bases. V was clipped by 2 bases and J by 4 bases; unmatched bases: 7. The V gene's germline CDR1 is MNHNS and CDR2 SASEGT. This CDR3 is built from 15 residues. CDR3 amino acids: CASSEPGQGAYEQYF. As DNA, the CDR3 is TGTGCCAGCAGTGAACCTGGACAGGGTGCTTACGAGCAGTACTTC.

V usage is TRBV13 and J usage is TRBJ2-7; 8 nucleotides agree with TRBD2. Unmatched junction bases numbered 3, after V lost 2 bases and J lost 0 bases. There are 15 residues in the CDR3. Looked up from germline, CDR1 is PRHDT and CDR2 is FYEKMQ (reference sequence). This chain's CDR3 is CASSLNGRASYEQYF. As DNA, the CDR3 is TGTGCCAGCAGCTTAAACGGGAGGGCCTCCTACGAGCAGTACTTC.

This sequence joins TRBV27 and TRBJ1-4, with TRBD1 as a possible D gene (6 bases). The germline V gene has CDR1 MNHEY and CDR2 SMNVEV (reference sequence). CDR3 length equals 13 residues. Trimming pared 4 bases from V and 8 bases from J, leaving 11 bases between. CDR3 amino acids: CASSSDSREKLFF. CDR3 nucleotide sequence: TGTGCCAGCAGTTCGGACAGCAGAGAAAAACTGTTTTTT.